Listed here are 25 T cell receptor beta chains from one sample, sequenced in a study of shared T cell receptors in the human thymus. Libraries were prepared by immunoSEQ multiplex PCR; TCRdb keeps only in-frame clonotypes and omits some of them. The sample records about 660,000 clones, roughly 90% being singletons. The data were also submitted as part of a second study, on human thymus T cells.

Sequenced sample: thymocytes. The receptors originated from a boy under two years old with a congenital heart defect.

The genes are TRBV11-3 and TRBJ2-1; unclear D gene. CDR1 and CDR2 from the germline V gene are SGHNT and YENEEA. CDR3 length: 13 residues. V was shortened by 1 base and J by 6 bases, with 7 bases between the two germline ends. CDR3 loop: CASSLGQVNEQFF. The CDR3 nucleotides read TGTGCCAGCAGCTTAGGACAAGTCAATGAGCAGTTCTTC.

The chain couples TRBV13 to TRBJ2-7; D ambiguous. V lost 4 bases, J lost 4 bases, and 5 bases lay in between. Germline loops: CDR1 PRHDT, CDR2 FYEKMQ (reference sequence). This CDR3 has 11 amino acids. CDR3 sequence reads: CASSSHYEQYF. CDR3 DNA: TGTGCCAGCAGCTCCCATTACGAGCAGTACTTC.

CDR3 region: CASSRLTSGYEQYF. CDR3 sequence (DNA): TGTGCCAGCAGCCGACTCACTAGCGGTTACGAGCAGTACTTC. This sequence joins TRBV5-6 and TRBJ2-7, with 8 positions matching TRBD2. Germline-derived CDR1 and CDR2 are SGHDT and YYEEEE. There are 14 residues in the CDR3. The trim removed 4 bases at V and 4 bases at J, leaving 7 bases unmatched.

The chain is built from TRBV10-2 and TRBJ2-3; 8 bases align to TRBD2. The CDR3 extends over 16 amino acids. V shed 0 bases and J 0 bases; nucleotides not matched to a gene: 2. The germline CDR1 and CDR2 sequences are WSHSY and SAAADI. CDR3: CASSESQRESTDTQYF. CDR3 sequence (DNA): TGCGCCAGCAGTGAGTCGCAGCGGGAGAGCACAGATACGCAGTATTTT.

About this clone: At the DNA level, this CDR3 is encoded by other sequences in the same sample as well. This chain joins TRBV9 and TRBJ2-1; 13 bases map to TRBD2. The J segment lost 4 bases and the V segment lost 4 bases, leaving 8 bases of the junction unmatched. Germline CDR1 is SGDLS and CDR2 is YYNGEE. This CDR3 has 17 residues. In nucleotides, the CDR3 is TGTGCCAGCAGCCCCCGAGGACTAGCGGGAGCATACAATGAGCAGTTCTTC. Protein product: CASSPRGLAGAYNEQFF.

This clone appeared once. The chain is built from TRBV4-3 and TRBJ2-3; TRBD2 aligns across 11 bases. From germline, CDR1 is LGHNA and CDR2 YSLEER. Trimming at V came to 0 bases and at J to 4 bases, leaving 9 bases not matched to a gene. The CDR3 is 18 amino acids. The CDR3 DNA follows: TGCGCCAGCAGCCAAGAGGGGACTAGCGGAGCCGGCCCAGATACGCAGTATTTT. Translation gives CASSQEGTSGAGPDTQYF.

This chain joins TRBV18 and TRBJ2-7; 8 bases are a match to TRBD1. Germline V gene lookup returns CDR1 KGHSH and CDR2 LQKENI. V was pared by 3 bases and J by 0 bases, with 7 bases of the junction left unmatched. The CDR3 spans 16 residues. The CDR3 loop is CASSPGTGVFSYEQYF. The CDR3 DNA follows: TGTGCCAGCTCACCTGGGACAGGAGTTTTCTCCTACGAGCAGTACTTC.

This rearrangement joins TRBV4-3 to TRBJ2-2; 11 nucleotides line up with TRBD1. The CDR3 consists of 14 residues. The V segment lost 4 bases and the J segment 7 bases; nucleotides outside the gene matches: 2. CDR1 and CDR2 from the germline V gene are LGHNA and YSLEER. CDR3 in DNA: TGCGCCAGCAGCCTGGACAGGGGGCTCGGGGAGCTGTTTTTT. Protein sequence: CASSLDRGLGELFF.

The chain combines TRBV4-1 with TRBJ2-4; tentative D call: TRBD2 (5 bases). Germline assignment: CDR1 MGHRA and CDR2 YSYEKL. This CDR3 is 17 amino acids long. Trimming left V 4 bases short and J 8 bases short, with 24 bases between. Here the CDR3 DNA reads TGCGCCAGCAGCCGAGGGCAGCATTTGGGGTTCGGTGACATTCAGTACTTC. This sequence encodes CASSRGQHLGFGDIQYF.

V usage is TRBV5-6 and J usage is TRBJ2-7, with TRBD1 identical over 9 bases. CDR3 length: 16 residues. The germline CDR1 and CDR2 sequences are SGHDT and YYEEEE. J lost 2 bases, V lost 4 bases, and 10 bases had no gene match. The DNA for the CDR3 is TGTGCCAGCAGCCACACAAAGGGGGACAGGGCCTACGAGCAGTACTTC. This translates into CASSHTKGDRAYEQYF.

The V and J genes are TRBV1 and TRBJ2-3; the table's D call of TRBD2 was not tested on the DNA. TRBV1 is listed as a pseudogene. The CDR3 is made up of 16 amino acids. The CDR3 is CTSSQDQIGAESSQYF. In nucleotides, the CDR3 is TGCACCAGCAGCCAAGATCAAATCGGCGCGGAGTCCTCGCAGTATTTT.

In this sample, this clone turned up once. Other DNA sequences from this sample encode an identical CDR3 as well. The chain employs TRBV7-2 and TRBJ1-1; 7 nucleotides agree with TRBD1. V shed 3 bases, J shed 4 bases, and the junction held 2 bases outside the gene matches. CDR1 SGHTA and CDR2 FQGNSA come from the germline V gene. The CDR3 spans 13 residues. For the CDR3, the DNA is TGTGCCAGCAGCTTTGACAGGGTCACTGAAGCTTTCTTT. As protein: CASSFDRVTEAFF.

The rearrangement joins TRBV28 to TRBJ1-1; D is undetermined. The CDR3 is 14 residues long. Germline lookup yields CDR1 MDHEN and CDR2 SYDVKM. V dropped 3 bases and J dropped 0 bases, with 8 bases sitting between them. The CDR3 region is CASSLGRMNTEAFF. CDR3 nucleotide sequence: TGTGCCAGCAGTTTGGGCAGGATGAACACTGAAGCTTTCTTT.

This sequence joins TRBV11-2 and TRBJ1-2; 7 bases fit TRBD1. Trimming cost V 5 bases and J 4 bases; bases outside gene matches: 13. The CDR3 contains 16 residues. CDR1 SGHAT and CDR2 FQNNGV come from the germline V gene. CDR3 in amino acids: CASSPDSDRVGYGYTF. The CDR3 nucleotides are TGTGCCAGCAGCCCGGACTCCGACAGGGTTGGCTATGGCTACACCTTC.

The chain uses TRBV12-5 and TRBJ2-7; perhaps TRBD2 as D (5 bases). The V gene's germline CDR1 is LGHNT and CDR2 FRNRAP. V gave up 0 bases and J gave up 5 bases, with 14 bases separating them. The CDR3 contains 15 residues. CDR3 protein: CASGLVSTPGDEQYF. For the CDR3, the DNA is TGTGCTAGTGGTTTGGTATCTACGCCCGGGGACGAGCAGTACTTC.

V is TRBV25-1 and J is TRBJ2-7; 7 bases line up with TRBD1. J lost 0 bases, V lost 6 bases, and 5 bases had no gene match. Germline CDR1 is MGHDK and CDR2 is SYGVNS. This CDR3 is built from 14 residues. The CDR3, as DNA: TGTGCCAGCAGGGGACAGCGCGACTCCTACGAGCAGTACTTC. Translation gives CASRGQRDSYEQYF.

J is TRBJ2-7 and V is TRBV7-2; 10 bases align to TRBD2. The CDR3 runs 14 residues. Germline-derived CDR1 and CDR2 are SGHTA and FQGNSA. V gave up 1 base and J gave up 6 bases; unmatched junction bases: 3. CDR3 sequence reads: CASSLEAGGREQYF. In DNA, the CDR3 is TGTGCCAGCAGCTTAGAAGCGGGAGGGCGCGAGCAGTACTTC. The whole variable domain, remainder taken from reference TRBV7-2 and TRBJ2-7, is GAGVSQSPSNKVTEKGKDVELRCDPISGHTALYWYRQSLGQGLEFLIYFQGNSAPDKSGLPSDRFSAERTGGSVSTLTIQRTQQEDSAVYLCASSLEAGGREQYFGPGTRLTVT.

This sequence joins TRBV5-5 and TRBJ2-7; 14 bases agree with TRBD2. V shed 2 bases and J 3 bases; nucleotides not matched to a gene: 10. Germline values: CDR1 SGHKS, CDR2 YYEKEE (reference sequence). CDR3 length equals 18 residues. The DNA for the CDR3 is TGTGCCAGCAGCTTTCCCCTGACTAGCGGGAGGGCCTTCTACGAGCAGTACTTC. This gives the protein CASSFPLTSGRAFYEQYF.

The V gene is TRBV6-4, the J gene TRBJ2-1; 11 bases agree with TRBD2. V lost 0 bases to trimming and J lost 6 bases; unmatched junction nucleotides: 16. The germline V gene encodes CDR1 MRHNA and CDR2 SNTAGT. The CDR3 runs 20 residues. CDR3 in amino acids: CASSDSMRLAGGLEGNEQFF. Here the CDR3 DNA reads TGTGCCAGCAGTGACTCGATGAGGCTAGCGGGAGGCCTGGAGGGCAATGAGCAGTTCTTC.

The CDR3 loop is CASSQERDSSYEQYF. The CDR3 coding sequence is TGCGCCAGCAGCCAAGAGCGGGACAGCTCCTACGAGCAGTACTTC. The genes are TRBV4-3 and TRBJ2-7; D is perhaps TRBD1 (7 bases). Germline V gene sequence: CDR1 LGHNA, CDR2 YSLEER. The CDR3 is 15 amino acids. Trimming shortened V by 0 bases and J by 0 bases, and 9 bases separated the two germline ends.

The chain couples TRBV29-1 to TRBJ2-5; TRBD1 agrees at 7 bases. The V and J ends lost 6 bases and 4 bases, in that order; junction bases with no gene match: 20. The CDR3 totals 17 residues. Germline assignment: CDR1 SQVTM and CDR2 ANQGSEA. CDR3 bases: TGCAGCGTGGTTACACAGGGGACGGGGCCAGGGGGAGAGACCCAGTACTTC. Its translation: CSVVTQGTGPGGETQYF. Using reference TRBV29-1 and TRBJ2-5 for the parts outside the CDR3, the full variable domain is SAVISQKPSRDICQRGTSLTIQCQVDSQVTMMFWYRQQPGQSLTLIATANQGSEATYESGFVIDKFPISRPNLTFSTLTVSNMSPEDSSIYLCSVVTQGTGPGGETQYFGPGTRLLVL.

The chain's CDR3 is CASSEARRLAGGEPYNEQFF. In DNA form, the CDR3 reads TGTGCCAGCAGTGAAGCGCGCCGACTAGCGGGAGGCGAACCCTACAATGAGCAGTTCTTC. The chain carries TRBV2 and TRBJ2-1; 13 bases align to TRBD2. The CDR3 spans 20 residues. Germline values: CDR1 SNHLY, CDR2 FYNNEI. V was pared by 0 bases and J by 2 bases, with 10 bases of the junction left unmatched.

The CDR3 nucleotides read TGCGCCAGCAGCCAAGAATGCCCCCGGGGCGGGAGGGCCTCCCACTACGAGCAGTACTTC. It specifies CASSQECPRGGRASHYEQYF. The chain links TRBV4-3 to TRBJ2-7; 9 positions match TRBD2. CDR1 and CDR2 (germline): LGHNA, YSLEER. Germline trimming cut 0 bases from V and 3 bases from J; bases unmatched to any gene: 18. The CDR3 has 20 amino acids.

The rearrangement links TRBV7-9 to TRBJ2-5; TRBD1 might be the D (6 bases). V dropped 5 bases and J dropped 0 bases, with 16 bases sitting between them. Germline CDR1 reads SEHNR; CDR2 reads FQNEAQ (reference sequence). CDR3 length: 16 amino acids. The CDR3 sequence: CASSQQGPKDQETQYF. In DNA form, the CDR3 reads TGTGCCAGCAGCCAACAGGGACCGAAAGACCAAGAGACCCAGTACTTC.

The chain joins TRBV4-2 to TRBJ2-7; 9 positions match TRBD2. CDR1 is LGHNA, CDR2 YNFKEQ, per germline. This CDR3 has 17 amino acids. Trimming cost V 3 bases and J 0 bases; bases outside gene matches: 9. The CDR3 loop reads CASSHGPGGRDSYEQYF. The CDR3 nucleotides are TGTGCCAGCAGCCATGGACCGGGCGGGAGGGACTCCTACGAGCAGTACTTC.